A selection of T cell receptor beta chains follows, all from one sample in a study of circulating and synovial CD4+ cells in juvenile arthritis. Measured with immunoSEQ multiplex PCR; TCRdb has only the in-frame clones, and not every one. The sample yields roughly 2,300 clones, 90% seen once. Sample: HLA-DR+ CD4+ T cells from blood. Receptors originate from a human donor with juvenile idiopathic arthritis. Both conserved end residues are part of each CDR3. A D gene is named only where the DNA matches it firmly. Rows give clone size only sometimes, using once, few, many, or a class for an expanded clone.

>-|TRBV7-9|TRBJ1-3|-
CAGLHISGNTIYF
TGTGCCGGACTACACATCTCTGGAAACACCATATATTTT
>TRBD1|TRBV5-1|TRBJ1-3|-
CASSLPGQRTGNTIYF
TGCGCCAGCAGCTTACCGGGACAGCGTACTGGAAACACCATATATTTT
>TRBD2|TRBV9|TRBJ2-3|-
CASSVLAGEGDTQYF
TGTGCCAGCAGCGTACTAGCGGGGGAGGGAGATACGCAGTATTTT
>TRBD1|TRBV5-4|TRBJ1-3|-
CASSLGGGGAYSGNTIYF
TGTGCCAGCAGCTTGGGAGGAGGGGGCGCGTACTCTGGAAACACCATATATTTT
>TRBD2|TRBV5-1|TRBJ2-5|-
CASSVNPGTSGGRTQYF
TGCGCCAGCAGCGTAAACCCCGGGACTAGCGGGGGGAGGACCCAGTACTTC
>-|TRBV5-1|TRBJ2-3|-
CASSLGRAGAGDTQYF
TGCGCCAGCAGCTTGGGTCGGGCAGGGGCGGGAGATACGCAGTATTTT
>-|TRBV11-2|TRBJ2-3|-
CASSARLSTDTQYF
TGTGCCAGCAGCGCCCGACTATCCACAGATACGCAGTATTTT
>TRBD1|TRBV6-6|TRBJ2-5|-
CASSPTGQAVWGTQYF
TGTGCCAGCAGCCCTACCGGACAGGCTGTCTGGGGGACCCAGTACTTC
>-|TRBV7-9|TRBJ2-3|-
CASSDAPGTQYF
TGTGCCAGCAGCGATGCACCGGGTACGCAGTATTTT
>TRBD1|TRBV19|TRBJ1-6|-
CASSTTGGGNSPLHF
TGTGCCAGTAGTACGACAGGGGGCGGCAATTCACCCCTCCACTTT
>TRBD2|TRBV5-5|TRBJ2-1|-
CASSWAGVSLDEQFF
TGTGCCAGCAGCTGGGCGGGGGTTAGCCTGGATGAGCAGTTCTTC
>TRBD1|TRBV6-5|TRBJ1-4|-
CASSYSGQAGEKLFF
TGTGCCAGCAGTTACTCGGGACAGGCAGGTGAAAAACTGTTTTTT
>-|TRBV18|TRBJ1-6|-
CASSPPGGANSPLHF
TGTGCCAGCTCACCACCGGGGGGGGCTAATTCACCCCTCCACTTT
>-|TRBV19|TRBJ1-5|-
CASSIEGRGHQPQHF
TGTGCCAGTAGTATAGAGGGCAGGGGCCATCAGCCCCAGCATTTT
>TRBD2|TRBV27|TRBJ2-1|-
CASSPLSGGSYNEQFF
TGTGCCAGCAGTCCCCTGAGCGGGGGTTCCTACAATGAGCAGTTCTTC
>-|TRBV18|TRBJ2-1|-
CASSDSSYNEQFF
TGTGCCAGCTCGGACAGCTCCTACAATGAGCAGTTCTTC
>TRBD2|TRBV5-5|TRBJ2-3|few
CASSSGLADITDTQYF
TGTGCCAGCAGCTCAGGACTAGCCGATATCACAGATACGCAGTATTTT
>-|TRBV2|TRBJ2-1|-
CASYWASPYNEQFF
TGTGCCAGCTATTGGGCATCGCCTTACAATGAGCAGTTCTTC
>TRBD1|TRBV10-3|TRBJ1-2|-
CASRTGDYGYTF
TGTGCCAGTAGGACAGGGGACTATGGCTACACCTTC
>TRBD1|TRBV6-4|TRBJ1-5|-
CASSRGTGTGENCSNQPQHF
TGTGCCAGCAGCCGAGGTACCGGGACAGGGGAAAATTGCAGCAATCAGCCCCAGCATTTT
>TRBD1|TRBV11-2|TRBJ2-3|-
CASSWTGSTDTQYF
TGTGCCAGCAGCTGGACAGGTAGCACAGATACGCAGTATTTT
>-|TRBV7-3|TRBJ2-7|few
CASSPSYRDGLLIF
TGTGCCAGCAGCCCCAGTTATCGAGACGGACTTCTAATTTTC
>TRBD2|TRBV14|TRBJ2-7|-
CASSRRSGGFTYEQYF
TGTGCCAGCAGCAGACGTAGCGGGGGCTTTACCTACGAGCAGTACTTC
>TRBD1|TRBV9|TRBJ1-2|-
CASSGGTGGLSGYTF
TGTGCCAGCAGCGGGGGGACAGGGGGCTTGTCTGGCTACACCTTC
>TRBD2|TRBV7-9|TRBJ2-1|-
CAGSLDQRGEQFF
TGTGCCGGCAGCTTAGACCAGCGGGGCGAGCAGTTCTTC
>-|TRBV6-4|TRBJ2-1|-
CASSATDMGLPHNEQFF
TGTGCCAGCAGTGCTACGGACATGGGCTTGCCCCACAATGAGCAGTTCTTC
>TRBD2|TRBV10-3|TRBJ2-5|-
CAISGTSGGGETQYF
TGTGCCATCAGTGGGACTAGCGGGGGGGGAGAGACCCAGTACTTC
>-|TRBV20-1|TRBJ2-3|-
CSAMEDTQYF
TGCAGTGCTATGGAGGATACGCAGTATTTT
>TRBD1|TRBV29-1|TRBJ2-7|-
CSAWTGEDEQYF
TGCAGCGCCTGGACAGGTGAGGACGAGCAGTACTTC
>TRBD2|TRBV7-6|TRBJ2-7|-
CASSPGGGPRYEQYF
TGTGCCAGCAGCCCTGGCGGGGGGCCCCGGTACGAGCAGTACTTC
>-|TRBV5-4|TRBJ2-7|-
CASSLGSGSSYEQYF
TGTGCCAGCAGCTTGGGGTCGGGAAGCTCCTACGAGCAGTACTTC
>TRBD1|TRBV2|TRBJ1-2|-
CASRTGTDYGYTF
TGTGCCAGCAGGACAGGGACTGACTATGGCTACACCTTC
>-|TRBV6-1|TRBJ1-1|-
CASGGGTAASTEAFF
TGTGCCAGCGGCGGAGGGACCGCGGCGAGCACTGAAGCTTTCTTT
>-|TRBV5-1|TRBJ2-5|-
CASSLAGNLQETQYF
TGCGCCAGCAGCTTGGCCGGGAACCTCCAAGAGACCCAGTACTTC
>TRBD1|TRBV7-8|TRBJ2-4|-
CASSSLQGAAKNIQYF
TGTGCCAGCAGCTCATTACAGGGGGCGGCCAAAAACATTCAGTACTTC
>TRBD1|TRBV19|TRBJ2-4|-
CASTLSGTGANIQYF
TGTGCCAGTACTTTATCCGGGACAGGGGCGAACATTCAGTACTTC
>-|TRBV15|TRBJ2-2|-
CASSLTGELFF
TGTGCCTCCTCCCTTACCGGGGAGCTGTTTTTT
>-|TRBV19|TRBJ1-4|-
CASSILTGYPTNEKLFF
TGTGCCAGTAGTATACTAACAGGGTATCCAACTAATGAAAAACTGTTTTTT
>TRBD1|TRBV5-8|TRBJ2-5|once
CASSRWRGTGRQETQYF
TGTGCCAGCAGCCGATGGAGGGGGACAGGGCGGCAAGAGACCCAGTACTTC
>-|TRBV25-1|TRBJ2-1|-
CASSEFDRGEQFF
TGTGCCAGCAGTGAATTTGATAGGGGTGAGCAGTTCTTC
>TRBD2|TRBV5-5|TRBJ2-3|-
CASSLTGTSGSTDTQYF
TGTGCCAGCAGCTTGACCGGGACTAGCGGGAGCACAGATACGCAGTATTTT
>TRBD1|TRBV7-2|TRBJ1-5|few
CASSLYRGLGQPQHF
TGTGCCAGCAGCTTATACAGGGGGCTGGGTCAGCCCCAGCATTTT
>TRBD1|TRBV23-1|TRBJ2-7|-
CASRGQLGLMCGYEQYF
TGCGCCAGCCGGGGACAGTTGGGCCTGATGTGCGGCTACGAGCAGTACTTC
>-|TRBV5-1|TRBJ1-2|-
CASSLGGGIYGYTF
TGCGCCAGCAGCTTGGGGGGGGGAATCTATGGCTACACCTTC
>TRBD1|TRBV5-1|TRBJ1-1|-
CASSWGDRGGTEAFF
TGCGCCAGCAGCTGGGGGGACAGGGGAGGCACTGAAGCTTTCTTT
>TRBD1|TRBV5-4|TRBJ1-6|-
CASSLAGRQGSFYGNSPLHF
TGTGCCAGCAGCTTGGCCGGACGACAGGGCTCCTTCTACGGTAATTCACCCCTCCACTTT